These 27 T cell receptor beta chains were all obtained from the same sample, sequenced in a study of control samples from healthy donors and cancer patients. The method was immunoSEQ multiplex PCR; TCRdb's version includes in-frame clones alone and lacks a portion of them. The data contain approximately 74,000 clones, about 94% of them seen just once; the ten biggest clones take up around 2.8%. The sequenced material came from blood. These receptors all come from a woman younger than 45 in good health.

CDR3 residues: CASSPDRQREKLFF. The CDR3 nucleotides read TGTGCCAGCTCACCGGACAGACAGCGGGAAAAACTGTTTTTT. The chain employs TRBV18 and TRBJ1-4; D might be TRBD1 (6 bases). The germline V gene encodes CDR1 KGHSH and CDR2 LQKENI. The CDR3 totals 14 residues. The germline V and J ends were trimmed by 3 bases and 8 bases, with 13 bases remaining between them.

CDR3 protein: CASSQSLSSISPLHF. The CDR3 region has the DNA TGTGCCAGCAGCCAATCCTTGAGCTCAATCTCACCCCTCCACTTT. The chain joins TRBV3-1 (or the pseudogene TRBV3-2) to TRBJ1-6; no reliable D call. The length of the CDR3 is 15 residues. Germline loops: CDR1 LGHDT, CDR2 YNNKEL (reference sequence). Trimming left V 2 bases short and J 10 bases short, with 15 bases between.

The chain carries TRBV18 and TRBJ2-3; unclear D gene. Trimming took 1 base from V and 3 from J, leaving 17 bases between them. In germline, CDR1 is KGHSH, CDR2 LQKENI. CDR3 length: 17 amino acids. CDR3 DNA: TGTGCCAGCTCACCACAAGAGGAACCACTTCAAACAGATACGCAGTATTTT. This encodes CASSPQEEPLQTDTQYF. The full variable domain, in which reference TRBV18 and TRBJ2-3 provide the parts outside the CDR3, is NAGVMQNPRHLVRRRGQEARLRCSPMKGHSHVYWYRQLPEEGLKFMVYLQKENIIDESGMPKERFSAEFPKEGPSILRIQQVVRGDSAAYFCASSPQEEPLQTDTQYFGPGTRLTVL.

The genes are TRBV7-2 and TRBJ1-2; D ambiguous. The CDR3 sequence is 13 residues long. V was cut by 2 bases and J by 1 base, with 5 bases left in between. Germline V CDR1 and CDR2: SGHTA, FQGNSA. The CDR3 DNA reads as TGTGCCAGCAGCTTATACAGTAACTATGGCTACACCTTC. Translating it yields CASSLYSNYGYTF.

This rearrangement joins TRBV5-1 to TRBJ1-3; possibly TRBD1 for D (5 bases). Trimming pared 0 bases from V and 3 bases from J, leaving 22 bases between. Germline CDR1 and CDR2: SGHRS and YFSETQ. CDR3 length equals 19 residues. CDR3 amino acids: CASSLAGGSPGILGNTIYF. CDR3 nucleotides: TGCGCCAGCAGCTTGGCCGGGGGGAGCCCGGGGATACTTGGAAACACCATATATTTT.

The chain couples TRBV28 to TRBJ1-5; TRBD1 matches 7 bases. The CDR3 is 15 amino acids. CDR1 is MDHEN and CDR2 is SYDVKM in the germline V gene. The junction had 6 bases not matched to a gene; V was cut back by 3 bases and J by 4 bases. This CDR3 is CASSLAPGQNQPQHF. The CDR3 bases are TGTGCCAGCAGTTTGGCCCCGGGACAGAATCAGCCCCAGCATTTT.

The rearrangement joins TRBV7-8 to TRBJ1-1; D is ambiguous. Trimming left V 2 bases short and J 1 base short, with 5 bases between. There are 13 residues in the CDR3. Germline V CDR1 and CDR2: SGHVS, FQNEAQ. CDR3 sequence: CASSLTWNTEAFF. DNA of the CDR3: TGTGCCAGCAGCTTAACGTGGAACACTGAAGCTTTCTTT. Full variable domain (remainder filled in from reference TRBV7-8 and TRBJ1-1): GAGVSQSPRYKVAKRGQDVALRCDPISGHVSLFWYQQALGQGPEFLTYFQNEAQLDKSGLPSDRFFAERPEGSVSTLKIQRTQQEDSAVYLCASSLTWNTEAFFGQGTRLTVV.

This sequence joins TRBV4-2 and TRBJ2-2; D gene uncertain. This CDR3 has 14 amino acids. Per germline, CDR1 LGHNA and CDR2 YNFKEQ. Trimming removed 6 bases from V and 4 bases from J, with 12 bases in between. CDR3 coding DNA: TGTGCCAGCAGTCTGGACCGACTCACCGGGGAGCTGTTTTTT. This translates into CASSLDRLTGELFF.

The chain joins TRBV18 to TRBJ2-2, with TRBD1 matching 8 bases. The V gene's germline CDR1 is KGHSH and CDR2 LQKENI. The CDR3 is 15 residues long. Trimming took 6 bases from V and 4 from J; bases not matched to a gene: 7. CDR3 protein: CASSPRQGTTGELFF. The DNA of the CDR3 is TGTGCCAGCTCGCCAAGACAGGGGACCACCGGGGAGCTGTTTTTT.

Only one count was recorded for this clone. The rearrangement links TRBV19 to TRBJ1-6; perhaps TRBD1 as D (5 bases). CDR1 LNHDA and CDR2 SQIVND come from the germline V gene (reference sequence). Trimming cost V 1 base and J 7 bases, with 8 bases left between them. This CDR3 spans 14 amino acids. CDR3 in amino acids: CASSIVHRNSPLHF. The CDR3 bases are TGTGCCAGTAGTATAGTTCACAGGAATTCACCCCTCCACTTT.

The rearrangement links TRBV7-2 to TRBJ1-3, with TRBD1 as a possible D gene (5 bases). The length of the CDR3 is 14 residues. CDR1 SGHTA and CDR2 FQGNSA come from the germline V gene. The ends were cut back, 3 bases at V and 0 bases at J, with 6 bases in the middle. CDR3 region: CASSFTGSGNTIYF. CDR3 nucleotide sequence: TGTGCCAGCAGCTTCACAGGCTCTGGAAACACCATATATTTT.

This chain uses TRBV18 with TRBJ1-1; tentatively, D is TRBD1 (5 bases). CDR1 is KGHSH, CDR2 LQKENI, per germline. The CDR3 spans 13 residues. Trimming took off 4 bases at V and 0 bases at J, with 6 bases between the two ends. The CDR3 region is CASSQGVNTEAFF. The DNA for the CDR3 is TGTGCCAGCTCACAAGGGGTGAACACTGAAGCTTTCTTT.

The CDR3 region is CSASGQSDYGYTF. For the CDR3, the DNA is TGCAGTGCTAGTGGGCAGAGCGACTATGGCTACACCTTC. The chain has TRBV20-1 and TRBJ1-2; D is unclear. V was pared by 3 bases and J by 3 bases, with 11 bases between. Germline lookup yields CDR1 DFQATT and CDR2 SNEGSKA (reference sequence). The CDR3 spans 13 residues.

For the CDR3, the DNA is TGTGCCAGCAGTACCGGGACAGGGTCCCCTAATGAAAAACTGTTTTTT. This gives the protein CASSTGTGSPNEKLFF. The chain recombines TRBV9 with TRBJ1-4, with 9 bases fitting TRBD1. The ends lost 5 bases at V and 3 bases at J; junction bases unmatched: 8. The CDR3 contains 16 residues. Germline CDR1 is SGDLS and CDR2 is YYNGEE.

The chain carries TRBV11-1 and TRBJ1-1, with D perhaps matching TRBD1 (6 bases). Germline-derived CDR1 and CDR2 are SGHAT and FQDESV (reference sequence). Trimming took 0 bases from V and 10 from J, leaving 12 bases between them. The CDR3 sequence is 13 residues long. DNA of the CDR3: TGTGCCAGCAGCTTAGCCTCGGGACAAAGAGCTTTCTTT. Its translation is CASSLASGQRAFF.

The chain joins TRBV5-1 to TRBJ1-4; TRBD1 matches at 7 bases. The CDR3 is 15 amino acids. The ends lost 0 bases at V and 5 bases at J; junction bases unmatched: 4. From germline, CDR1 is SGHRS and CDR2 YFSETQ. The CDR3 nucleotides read TGCGCCAGCAGCTTGGCCGGGACAGTCAATGAAAAACTGTTTTTT. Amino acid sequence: CASSLAGTVNEKLFF.

The CDR3 is CASSILGIGTEAFF. The CDR3 nucleotides are TGTGCCAGCAGTATATTGGGGATCGGCACTGAAGCTTTCTTT. V gene TRBV14 combines with J gene TRBJ1-1, with D unresolved. Per germline, CDR1 SGHDN and CDR2 FVKESK. This CDR3 is built from 14 residues. V gave up 6 bases and J gave up 4 bases, with 15 bases separating them.

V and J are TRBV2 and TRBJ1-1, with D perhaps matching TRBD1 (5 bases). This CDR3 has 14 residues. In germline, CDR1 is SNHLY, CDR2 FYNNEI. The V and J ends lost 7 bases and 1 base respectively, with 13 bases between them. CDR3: CASKPQGQNTEAFF. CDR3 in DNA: TGTGCCAGCAAGCCTCAGGGTCAGAACACTGAAGCTTTCTTT.

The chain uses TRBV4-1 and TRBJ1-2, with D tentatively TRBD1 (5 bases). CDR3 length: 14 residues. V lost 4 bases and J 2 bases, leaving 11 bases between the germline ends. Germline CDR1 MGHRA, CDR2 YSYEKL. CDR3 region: CASSLDRLNYGYTF. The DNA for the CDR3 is TGCGCCAGCAGCCTAGACAGACTAAACTATGGCTACACCTTC.

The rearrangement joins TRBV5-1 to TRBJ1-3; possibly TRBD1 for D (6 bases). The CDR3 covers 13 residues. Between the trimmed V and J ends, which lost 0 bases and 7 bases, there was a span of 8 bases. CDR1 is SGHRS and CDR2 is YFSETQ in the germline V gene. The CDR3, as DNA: TGCGCCAGCAGCTTGGAGCAGGGGAACACCATATATTTT. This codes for CASSLEQGNTIYF.

CDR3: CATSPWAASNQPQHF. CDR3 bases: TGTGCCACCAGCCCCTGGGCGGCCAGCAATCAGCCCCAGCATTTT. V usage is TRBV15 and J usage is TRBJ1-5; no definite D call. Between the trimmed V and J ends, which lost 5 bases and 1 base, there was a span of 12 bases. This CDR3 contains 15 residues. Germline-derived CDR1 and CDR2 are LNHNV and YYDKDF (reference sequence).

CDR3 region: CASSLAPSGSGSYEQYV. Here the CDR3 DNA reads TGTGCCAGCAGCTTAGCCCCCTCCGGGAGCGGCTCCTACGAGCAGTACGTC. The chain uses TRBV11-3 and TRBJ2-7; TRBD2 might be the D (6 bases). The CDR3 consists of 17 residues. The V gene lost 1 base and the J gene lost 0 bases, with 16 bases spanning the gap. Germline CDR1 SGHNT, CDR2 YENEEA.

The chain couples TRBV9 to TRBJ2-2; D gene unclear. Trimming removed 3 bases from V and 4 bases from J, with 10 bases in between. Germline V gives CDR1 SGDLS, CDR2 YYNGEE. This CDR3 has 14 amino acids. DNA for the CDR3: TGTGCCAGCAGCGCGGACGCCGGCACCGGGGAGCTGTTTTTT. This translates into CASSADAGTGELFF. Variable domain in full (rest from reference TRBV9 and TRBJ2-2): DSGVTQTPKHLITATGQRVTLRCSPRSGDLSVYWYQQSLDQGLQFLIQYYNGEERAKGNILERFSAQQFPDLHSELNLSSLELGDSALYFCASSADAGTGELFFGEGSRLTVL.

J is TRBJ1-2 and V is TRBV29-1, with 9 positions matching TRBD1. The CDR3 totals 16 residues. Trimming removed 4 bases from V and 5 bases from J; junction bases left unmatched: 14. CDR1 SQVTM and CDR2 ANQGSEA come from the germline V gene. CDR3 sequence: CSVVPPGQGSPYGYTF. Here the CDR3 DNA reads TGCAGCGTTGTGCCTCCGGGACAGGGAAGTCCGTATGGCTACACCTTC.

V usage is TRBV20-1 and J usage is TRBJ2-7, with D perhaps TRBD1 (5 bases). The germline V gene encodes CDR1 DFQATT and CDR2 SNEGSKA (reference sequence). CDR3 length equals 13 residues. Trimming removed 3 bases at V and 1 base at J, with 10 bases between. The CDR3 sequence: CSASRDSSYEQYF. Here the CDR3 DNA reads TGCAGTGCTAGTCGCGACAGTTCCTACGAGCAGTACTTC.

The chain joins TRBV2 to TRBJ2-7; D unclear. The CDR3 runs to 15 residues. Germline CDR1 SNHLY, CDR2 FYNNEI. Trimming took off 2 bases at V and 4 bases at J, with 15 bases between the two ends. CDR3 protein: CASSESRLNNYEQYF. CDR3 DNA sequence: TGTGCCAGCAGTGAAAGTCGGCTAAACAATTACGAGCAGTACTTC.

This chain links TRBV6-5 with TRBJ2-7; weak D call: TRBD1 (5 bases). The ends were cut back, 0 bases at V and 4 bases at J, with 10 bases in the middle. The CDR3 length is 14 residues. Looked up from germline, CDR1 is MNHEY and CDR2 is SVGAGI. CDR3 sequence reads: CASSYSQGPYEQYF. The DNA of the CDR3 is TGTGCCAGCAGTTACTCGCAGGGCCCTTACGAGCAGTACTTC.